This TCR beta chain was retrieved from a study of blood T cell repertoires in COVID-19. Background on the study: The United States, Italy and Spain were the sources of the acute and convalescent COVID-19 samples.

Germline values: CDR1 GTSNPN, CDR2 SVGIG (reference sequence). This CDR3 is 15 amino acids long. The V and J ends lost 2 bases and 0 bases, in that order; junction bases with no gene match: 2. Clones were sequenced by immunoSEQ multiplex PCR, and TCRdb holds only the in-frame ones, with some missing. The sample holds approximately 300,000 clones, 90% seen once. Sequenced: peripheral blood. The source is a woman aged 25 to 45 with COVID-19, enrolled during active disease. This chain connects TRBV30 to TRBJ1-4; 8 bases align to TRBD1. CDR3 amino acids: CAWSTGGATNEKLFF. The CDR3 DNA sequence: TGTGCCTGGAGTACAGGGGGGGCAACTAATGAAAAACTGTTTTTT.